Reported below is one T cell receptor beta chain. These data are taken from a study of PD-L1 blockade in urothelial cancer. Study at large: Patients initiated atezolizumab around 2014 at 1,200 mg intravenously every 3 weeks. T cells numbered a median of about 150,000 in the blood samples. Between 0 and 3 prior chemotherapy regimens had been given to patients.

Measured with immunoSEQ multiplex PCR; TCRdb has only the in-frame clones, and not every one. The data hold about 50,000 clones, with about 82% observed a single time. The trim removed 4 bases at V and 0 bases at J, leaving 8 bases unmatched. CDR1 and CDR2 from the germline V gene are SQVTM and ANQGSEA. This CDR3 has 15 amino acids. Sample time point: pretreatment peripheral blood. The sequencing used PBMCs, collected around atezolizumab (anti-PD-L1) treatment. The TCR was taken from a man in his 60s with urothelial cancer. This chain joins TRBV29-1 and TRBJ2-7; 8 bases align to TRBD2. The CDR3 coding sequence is TGCAGCGTTGGACCGGACGGGGGGGGCTCCTACGAGCAGTACTTC. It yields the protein CSVGPDGGGSYEQYF.